This TCR beta chain was observed in a study of cytomegalovirus exposure and HLA in healthy donors. Study conclusions and caveats: A further, later analysis showed that HLA-associated TCR beta chains (compared with equally common others) were more clonally expanded. Prediction of most subjects' HLA-A and HLA-B alleles by TCR beta sequences was reportedly accurate.

V lost 6 bases to trimming and J lost 4 bases, with 19 bases between them. CDR1 and CDR2 from the germline V gene are WSHSY and SAAADI. The CDR3 has 16 amino acids. Primers included in the PCR were 60 Vbeta and 13 Jbeta primers. Data came from immunoSEQ multiplex PCR; TCRdb stores just in-frame clones and leaves some out. The data hold 80,000 to 100,000 clones, with roughly four fifths observed a single time. Concerning this clone: The target antigen is unknown.

This chain joins TRBV10-2 and TRBJ2-1, with D perhaps TRBD1 (5 bases). What was sequenced was PBMCs. This receptor was identified in a female donor in good health and CMV-seropositive. CDR3 in amino acids: CASRLGQGGLYNEQFF. The CDR3 bases are TGCGCCAGCAGGTTGGGCCAGGGTGGTTTATACAATGAGCAGTTCTTC.